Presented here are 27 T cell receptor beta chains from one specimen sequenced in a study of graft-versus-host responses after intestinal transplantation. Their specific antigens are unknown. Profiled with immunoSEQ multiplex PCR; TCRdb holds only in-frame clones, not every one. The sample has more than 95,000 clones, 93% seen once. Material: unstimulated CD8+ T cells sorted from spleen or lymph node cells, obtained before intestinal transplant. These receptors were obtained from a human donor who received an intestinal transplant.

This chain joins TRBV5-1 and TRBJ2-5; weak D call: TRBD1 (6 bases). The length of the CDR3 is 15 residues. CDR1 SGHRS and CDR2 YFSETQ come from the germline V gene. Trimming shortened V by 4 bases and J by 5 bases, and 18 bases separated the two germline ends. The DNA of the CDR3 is TGCGCCAGCAGCGTACTCCCAGGGGCAGGGGAGACCCAGTACTTC. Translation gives CASSVLPGAGETQYF.

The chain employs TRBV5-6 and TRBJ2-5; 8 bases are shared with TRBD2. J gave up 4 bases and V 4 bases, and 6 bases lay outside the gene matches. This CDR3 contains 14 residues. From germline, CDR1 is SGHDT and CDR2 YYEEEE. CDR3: CASSLRGDGETQYF. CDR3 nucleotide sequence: TGTGCCAGCAGCCTGCGGGGGGATGGAGAGACCCAGTACTTC. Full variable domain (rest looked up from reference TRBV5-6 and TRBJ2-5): DAGVTQSPTHLIKTRGQQVTLRCSPKSGHDTVSWYQQALGQGPQFIFQYYEEEERQRGNFPDRFSGHQFPNYSSELNVNALLLGDSALYLCASSLRGDGETQYFGPGTRLLVL.

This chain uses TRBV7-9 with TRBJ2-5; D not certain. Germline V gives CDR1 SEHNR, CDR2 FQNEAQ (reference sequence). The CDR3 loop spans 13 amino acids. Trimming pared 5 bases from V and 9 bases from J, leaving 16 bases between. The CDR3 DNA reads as TGTGCCAGCAGCCCCGGAGCCCTGGAATCCCAGTACTTC. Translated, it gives CASSPGALESQYF.

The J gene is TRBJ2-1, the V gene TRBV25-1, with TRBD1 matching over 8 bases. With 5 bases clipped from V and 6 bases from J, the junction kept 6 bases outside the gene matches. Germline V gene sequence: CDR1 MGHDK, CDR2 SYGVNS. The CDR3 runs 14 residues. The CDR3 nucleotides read TGTGCCAGCAGTCAGGACAGGGTTGTCAATGAGCAGTTCTTC. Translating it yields CASSQDRVVNEQFF.

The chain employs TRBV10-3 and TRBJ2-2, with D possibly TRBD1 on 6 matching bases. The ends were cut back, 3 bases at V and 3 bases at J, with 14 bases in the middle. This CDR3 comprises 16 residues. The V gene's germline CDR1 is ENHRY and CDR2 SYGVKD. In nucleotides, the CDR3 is TGTGCCATCAGTGATTTAGGGACAACTTACACCGGGGAGCTGTTTTTT. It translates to CAISDLGTTYTGELFF.

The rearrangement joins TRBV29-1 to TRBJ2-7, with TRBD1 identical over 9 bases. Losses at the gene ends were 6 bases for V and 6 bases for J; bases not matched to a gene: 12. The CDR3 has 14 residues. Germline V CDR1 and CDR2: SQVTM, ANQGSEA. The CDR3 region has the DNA TGCAGCGTGGACCTCGGGACAGGGACTTCCGAGCAGTACTTC. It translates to CSVDLGTGTSEQYF.

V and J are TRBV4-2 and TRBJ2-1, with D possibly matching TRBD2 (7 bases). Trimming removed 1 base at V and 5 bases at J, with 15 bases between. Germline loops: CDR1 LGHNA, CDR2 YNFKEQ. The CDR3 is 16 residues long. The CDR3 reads CASSQGYGGLNNEQFF. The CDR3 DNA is TGTGCCAGCAGCCAAGGGTACGGGGGGCTGAACAATGAGCAGTTCTTC.

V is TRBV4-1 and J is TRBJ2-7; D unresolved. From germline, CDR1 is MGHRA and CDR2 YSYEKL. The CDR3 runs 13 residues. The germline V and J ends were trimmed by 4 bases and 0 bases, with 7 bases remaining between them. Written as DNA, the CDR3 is TGCGCCAGCAGCCCGCCTAGCTCCTACGAGCAGTACTTC. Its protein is CASSPPSSYEQYF.

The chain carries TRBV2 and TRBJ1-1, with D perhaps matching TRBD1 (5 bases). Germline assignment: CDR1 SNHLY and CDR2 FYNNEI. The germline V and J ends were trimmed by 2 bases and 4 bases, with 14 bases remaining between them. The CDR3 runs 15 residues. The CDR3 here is CASSEYLGVSTEAFF. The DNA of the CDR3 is TGTGCCAGCAGTGAATATCTGGGGGTAAGCACTGAAGCTTTCTTT.

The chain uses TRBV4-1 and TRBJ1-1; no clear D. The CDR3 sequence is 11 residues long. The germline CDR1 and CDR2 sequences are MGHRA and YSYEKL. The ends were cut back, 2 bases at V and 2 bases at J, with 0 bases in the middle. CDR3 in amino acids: CASSQNTEAFF. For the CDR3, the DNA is TGCGCCAGCAGCCAAAACACTGAAGCTTTCTTT.

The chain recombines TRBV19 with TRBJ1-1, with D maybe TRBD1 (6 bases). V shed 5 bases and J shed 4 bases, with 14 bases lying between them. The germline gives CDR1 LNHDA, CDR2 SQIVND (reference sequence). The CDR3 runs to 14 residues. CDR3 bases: TGTGCCAGTAGTCCAGGGGAGGGGGGCACTGAAGCTTTCTTT. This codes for CASSPGEGGTEAFF.

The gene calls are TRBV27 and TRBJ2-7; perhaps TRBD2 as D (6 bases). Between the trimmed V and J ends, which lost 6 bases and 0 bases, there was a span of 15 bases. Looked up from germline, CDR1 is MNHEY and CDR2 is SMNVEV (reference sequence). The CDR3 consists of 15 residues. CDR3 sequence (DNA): TGTGCCAGCAGCACCACCAGGAGGGGCTCCTACGAGCAGTACTTC. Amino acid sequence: CASSTTRRGSYEQYF.

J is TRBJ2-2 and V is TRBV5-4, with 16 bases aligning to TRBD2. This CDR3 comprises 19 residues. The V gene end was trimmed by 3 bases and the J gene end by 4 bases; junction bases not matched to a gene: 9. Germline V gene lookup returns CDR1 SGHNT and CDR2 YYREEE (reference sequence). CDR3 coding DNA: TGTGCCAGCAGCTCCCCGGGACTAGCGGGGGGGCCTTCCACCGGGGAGCTGTTTTTT. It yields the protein CASSSPGLAGGPSTGELFF.

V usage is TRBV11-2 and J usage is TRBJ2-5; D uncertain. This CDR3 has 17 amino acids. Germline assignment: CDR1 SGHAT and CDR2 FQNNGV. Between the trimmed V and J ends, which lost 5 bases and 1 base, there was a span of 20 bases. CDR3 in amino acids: CASSPRVPIPPQETQYF. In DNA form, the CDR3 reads TGTGCCAGCAGCCCTAGGGTACCGATTCCCCCCCAAGAGACCCAGTACTTC.

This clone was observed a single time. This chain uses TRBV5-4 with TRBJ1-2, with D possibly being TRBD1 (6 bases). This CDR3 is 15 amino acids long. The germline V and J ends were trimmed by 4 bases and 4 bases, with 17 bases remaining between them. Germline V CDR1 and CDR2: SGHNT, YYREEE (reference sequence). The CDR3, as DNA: TGTGCCAGCAGCCCTAGGGGGGACACTGCCTATGGCTACACCTTC. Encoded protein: CASSPRGDTAYGYTF.

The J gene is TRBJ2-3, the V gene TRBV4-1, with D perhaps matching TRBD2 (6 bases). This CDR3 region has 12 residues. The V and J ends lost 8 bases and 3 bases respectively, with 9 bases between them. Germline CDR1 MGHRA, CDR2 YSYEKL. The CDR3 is CASGGSTDTQYF. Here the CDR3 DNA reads TGCGCCAGCGGGGGGTCGACAGATACGCAGTATTTT.

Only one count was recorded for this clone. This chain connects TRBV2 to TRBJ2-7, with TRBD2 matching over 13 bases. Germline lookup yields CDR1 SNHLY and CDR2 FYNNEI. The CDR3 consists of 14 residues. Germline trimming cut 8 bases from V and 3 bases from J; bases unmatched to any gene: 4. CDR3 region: CASQGLAGYYEQYF. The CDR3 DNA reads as TGTGCCAGCCAGGGACTAGCGGGGTACTACGAGCAGTACTTC.

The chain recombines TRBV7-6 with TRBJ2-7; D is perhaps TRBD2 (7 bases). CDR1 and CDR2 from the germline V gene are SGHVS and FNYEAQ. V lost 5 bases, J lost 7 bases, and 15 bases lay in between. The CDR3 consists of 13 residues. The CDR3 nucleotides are TGTGCCAGCAGCCCGACAGGAGCGGGAGAGCAGTACTTC. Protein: CASSPTGAGEQYF.

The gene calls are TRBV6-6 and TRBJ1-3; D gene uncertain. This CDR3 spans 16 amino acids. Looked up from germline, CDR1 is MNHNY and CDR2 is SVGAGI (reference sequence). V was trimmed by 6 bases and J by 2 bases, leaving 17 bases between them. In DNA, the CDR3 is TGTGCCAGCAGCCCCGACGGTTTTTTCGCTGGAAACACCATATATTTT. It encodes CASSPDGFFAGNTIYF.

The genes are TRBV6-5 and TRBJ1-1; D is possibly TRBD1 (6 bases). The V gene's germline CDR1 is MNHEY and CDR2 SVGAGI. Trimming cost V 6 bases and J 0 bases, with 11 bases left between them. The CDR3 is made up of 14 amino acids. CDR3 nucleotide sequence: TGTGCCAGCAGAACGGACAGAATGAACACTGAAGCTTTCTTT. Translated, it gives CASRTDRMNTEAFF.

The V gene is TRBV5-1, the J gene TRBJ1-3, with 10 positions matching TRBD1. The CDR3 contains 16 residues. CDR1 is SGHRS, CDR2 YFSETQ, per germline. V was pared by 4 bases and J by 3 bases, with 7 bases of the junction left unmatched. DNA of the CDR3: TGCGCCAGCAGCACAACCGGGACAGGGGTTGGAAACACCATATATTTT. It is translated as CASSTTGTGVGNTIYF.

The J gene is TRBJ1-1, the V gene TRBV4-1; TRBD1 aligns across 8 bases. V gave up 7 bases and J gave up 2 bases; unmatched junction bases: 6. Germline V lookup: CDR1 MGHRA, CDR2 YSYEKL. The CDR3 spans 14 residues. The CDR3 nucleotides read TGCGCCAGCACCACAGCAGGGGGCAACACTGAAGCTTTCTTT. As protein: CASTTAGGNTEAFF.

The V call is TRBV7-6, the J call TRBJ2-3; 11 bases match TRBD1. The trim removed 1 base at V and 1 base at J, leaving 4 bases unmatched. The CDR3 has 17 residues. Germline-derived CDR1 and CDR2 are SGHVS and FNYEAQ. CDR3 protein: CASSLGTGGIGTDTQYF. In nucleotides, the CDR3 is TGTGCCAGCAGCTTAGGGACAGGGGGCATCGGCACAGATACGCAGTATTTT. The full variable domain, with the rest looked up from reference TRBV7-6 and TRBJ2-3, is GAGVSQSPRYKVTKRGQDVALRCDPISGHVSLYWYRQALGQGPEFLTYFNYEAQQDKSGLPNDRFSAERPEGSISTLTIQRTEQRDSAMYRCASSLGTGGIGTDTQYFGPGTRLTVL.

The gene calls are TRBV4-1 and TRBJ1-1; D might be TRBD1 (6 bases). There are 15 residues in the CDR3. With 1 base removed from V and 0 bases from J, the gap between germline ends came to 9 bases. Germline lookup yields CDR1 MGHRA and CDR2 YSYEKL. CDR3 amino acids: CASSQARGMNTEAFF. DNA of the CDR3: TGCGCCAGCAGCCAAGCTAGGGGGATGAACACTGAAGCTTTCTTT.

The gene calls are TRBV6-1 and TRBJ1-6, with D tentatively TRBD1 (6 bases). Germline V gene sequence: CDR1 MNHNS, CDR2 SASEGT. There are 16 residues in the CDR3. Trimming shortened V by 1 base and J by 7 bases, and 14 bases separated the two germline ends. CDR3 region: CASSEDPGVKNSPLHF. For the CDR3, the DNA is TGTGCCAGCAGTGAAGATCCAGGGGTGAAGAATTCACCCCTCCACTTT.

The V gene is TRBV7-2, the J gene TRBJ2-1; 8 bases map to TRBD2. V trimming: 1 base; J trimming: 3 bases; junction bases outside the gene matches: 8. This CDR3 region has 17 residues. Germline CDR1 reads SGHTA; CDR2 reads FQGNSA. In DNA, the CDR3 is TGTGCCAGCAGCTTAGTTCGTGGCGGGGGGCTCTACAATGAGCAGTTCTTC. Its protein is CASSLVRGGGLYNEQFF.

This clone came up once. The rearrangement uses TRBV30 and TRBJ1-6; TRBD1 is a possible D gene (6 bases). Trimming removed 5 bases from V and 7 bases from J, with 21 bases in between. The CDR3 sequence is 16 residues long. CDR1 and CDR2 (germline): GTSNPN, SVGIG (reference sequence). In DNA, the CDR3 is TGTGCCTGGGACGTTCCGGGGGCGGCCGGCAATTCACCCCTCCACTTT. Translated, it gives CAWDVPGAAGNSPLHF.